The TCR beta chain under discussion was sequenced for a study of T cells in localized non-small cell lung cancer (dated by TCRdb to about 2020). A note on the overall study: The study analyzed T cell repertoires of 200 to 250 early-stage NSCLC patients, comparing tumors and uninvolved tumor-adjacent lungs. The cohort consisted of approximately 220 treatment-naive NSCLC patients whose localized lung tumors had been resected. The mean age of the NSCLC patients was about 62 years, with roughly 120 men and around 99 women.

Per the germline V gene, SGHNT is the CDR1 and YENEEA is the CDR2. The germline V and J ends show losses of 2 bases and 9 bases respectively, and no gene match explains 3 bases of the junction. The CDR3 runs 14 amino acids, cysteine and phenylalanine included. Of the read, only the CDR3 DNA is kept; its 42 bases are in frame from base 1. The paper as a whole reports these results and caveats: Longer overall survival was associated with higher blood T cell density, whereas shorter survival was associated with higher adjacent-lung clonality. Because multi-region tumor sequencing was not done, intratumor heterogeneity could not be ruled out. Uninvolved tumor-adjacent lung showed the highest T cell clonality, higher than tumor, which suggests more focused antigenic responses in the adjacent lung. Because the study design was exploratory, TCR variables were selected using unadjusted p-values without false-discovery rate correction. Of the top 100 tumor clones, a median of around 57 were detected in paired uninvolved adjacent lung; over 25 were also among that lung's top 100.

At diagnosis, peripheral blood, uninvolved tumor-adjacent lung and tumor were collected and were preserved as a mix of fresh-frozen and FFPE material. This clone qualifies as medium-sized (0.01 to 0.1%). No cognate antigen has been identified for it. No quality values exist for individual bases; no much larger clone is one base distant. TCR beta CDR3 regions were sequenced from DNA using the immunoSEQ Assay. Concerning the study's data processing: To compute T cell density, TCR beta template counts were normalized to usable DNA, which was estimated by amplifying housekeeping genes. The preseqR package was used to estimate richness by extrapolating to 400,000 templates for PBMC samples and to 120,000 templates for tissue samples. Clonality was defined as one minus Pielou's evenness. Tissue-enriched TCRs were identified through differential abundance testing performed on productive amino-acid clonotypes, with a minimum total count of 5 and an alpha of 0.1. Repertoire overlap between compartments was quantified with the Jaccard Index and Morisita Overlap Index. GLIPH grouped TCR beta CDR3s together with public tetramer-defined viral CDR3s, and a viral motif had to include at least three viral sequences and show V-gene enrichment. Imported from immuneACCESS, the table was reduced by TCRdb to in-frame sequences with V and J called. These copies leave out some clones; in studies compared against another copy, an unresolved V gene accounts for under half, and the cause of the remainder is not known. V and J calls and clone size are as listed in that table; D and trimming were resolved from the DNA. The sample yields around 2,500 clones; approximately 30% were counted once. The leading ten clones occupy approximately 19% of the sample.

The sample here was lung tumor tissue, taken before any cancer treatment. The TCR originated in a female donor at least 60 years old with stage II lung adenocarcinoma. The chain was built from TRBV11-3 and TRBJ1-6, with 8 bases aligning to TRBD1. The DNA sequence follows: TGTGCCAGCAGCTTAAACAGGGGGAGTTCACCCCTCCACTTT. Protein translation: CASSLNRGSSPLHF.